This TCR beta chain emerged from a study of post-analysis software for immune sequencing data. Study-wide findings and caveats: The study found TRBV5-6, TRBV5-1 and TRBV20-1 among several TRBV segments more frequent in patients than controls.

Unique molecular identifiers were built into the TCR beta cDNA libraries. TCRdb re-called the PCR reads through MiXCR, storing one row per CDR3 protein. The sample has about 820,000 distinct CDR3 sequences; approximately 50% are singletons. Worth noting for this clonotype: What it binds is unknown.

V shed 0 bases and J shed 6 bases, with 12 bases lying between them. The CDR3 runs to 14 residues. Germline V gives CDR1 SGHRS, CDR2 YFSETQ. The specimen was blood. The chain carries TRBV5-1 and TRBJ2-5, with D possibly being TRBD2 (5 bases). The origin of this receptor is a girl between 5 and 17 years old with multiple sclerosis. In DNA form, the CDR3 reads TGCGCCAGCAGCTTGGGAAGCGGTGTGAAGACCCAGTACTTC. It specifies CASSLGSGVKTQYF. The variable domain in full, with the rest retrieved from reference TRBV5-1 and TRBJ2-5, is KAGVTQTPRYLIKTRGQQVTLSCSPISGHRSVSWYQQTPGQGLQFLFEYFSETQRNKGNFPGRFSGRQFSNSRSEMNVSTLELGDSALYLCASSLGSGVKTQYFGPGTRLLVL.